This T cell receptor beta chain was sequenced during a study of human T cells and chemical hapten exposure. Regarding time point: pre-sensitization, week 0. The treatment here: therapeutic diphenylcyclopropenone sensitization with weekly scalp DPC. General study results and limits: TCRs exceeding 1 in 1000 frequency stayed unchanged with DPC sensitization.

Each CDR3 protein gets one entry after TCRdb re-called the RACE reads with MiXCR. The sample lists 240,000 or so distinct CDR3 sequences, about 9% seen once, with over 2% in the top ten. About this clonotype itself: Antigen unknown.

The input for sequencing was whole blood, taken in connection with sensitization to the hapten diphenylcyclopropenone (DPC). This clonotype was obtained from a woman aged 40-49 years with alopecia areata. Some clones in this sample may be carry-over from other donors' samples.

This chain's CDR3 is CSARRDSSPNTEAFF. CDR3 nucleotides: TGCAGTGCCAGGCGGGACTCATCCCCGAACACTGAAGCTTTCTTT. The genes are TRBV20-1 and TRBJ1-1, with a tentative D call TRBD1 (5 bases). This CDR3 is built from 15 residues. Trimming shortened V by 6 bases and J by 1 base, and 18 bases separated the two germline ends. Germline loops: CDR1 DFQATT, CDR2 SNEGSKA (reference sequence).